This T cell receptor beta chain came from a study of cytomegalovirus exposure and HLA in healthy donors. PCR primers comprised 60 Vbeta and 13 Jbeta primers. Assay used: immunoSEQ multiplex PCR; TCRdb lists only in-frame clones, some missing. The sample lists approximately 160,000 clones, 80% occurring once. Source material: PBMCs. The TCR sequence derives from a woman in her 50s in good health and CMV-seropositive.

The CDR3 region has the DNA TGTGCCAGCAGCTCCCGAGCGGGGGATTTAGTGTACAATGAGCAGTTCTTC. As protein: CASSSRAGDLVYNEQFF. V and J are TRBV7-2 and TRBJ2-1; 8 positions match TRBD2. The V gene's germline CDR1 is SGHTA and CDR2 FQGNSA. This CDR3 has 17 amino acids. The V gene end was trimmed by 4 bases and the J gene end by 4 bases; junction bases not matched to a gene: 12.